A single sample is the source of the 25 T cell receptor beta chains below, sequenced in a study of blood T cell repertoires in COVID-19. Produced via immunoSEQ multiplex PCR; TCRdb's table is partial and in-frame only. The table shows 150,000 or so clones, with about 90% occurring only once. Source material: peripheral blood. These receptors were collected from a man aged 25-45 years with COVID-19, enrolled during active disease.

V and J are TRBV5-6 and TRBJ1-1; no firm D call. CDR3 size: 11 residues. V was shortened by 4 bases and J by 5 bases, with 6 bases between the two germline ends. CDR1 and CDR2 from the germline V gene are SGHDT and YYEEEE. CDR3 loop: CASSKRTEAFF. CDR3 nucleotide sequence: TGTGCCAGCAGCAAGAGAACTGAAGCTTTCTTT. Looking up the rest from reference TRBV5-6 and TRBJ1-1 gives the full variable domain: DAGVTQSPTHLIKTRGQQVTLRCSPKSGHDTVSWYQQALGQGPQFIFQYYEEEERQRGNFPDRFSGHQFPNYSSELNVNALLLGDSALYLCASSKRTEAFFGQGTRLTVV.

The rearrangement joins TRBV19 to TRBJ1-1; TRBD1 matches at 7 bases. The germline gives CDR1 LNHDA, CDR2 SQIVND (reference sequence). V lost 6 bases and J lost 2; bases outside the gene matches: 9. The CDR3 has 15 amino acids. DNA of the CDR3: TGTGCCAGTAGCGGACAGGACCTTGGTAACACTGAAGCTTTCTTT. Protein product: CASSGQDLGNTEAFF. The whole variable domain, filled in from reference TRBV19 and TRBJ1-1, reads DGGITQSPKYLFRKEGQNVTLSCEQNLNHDAMYWYRQDPGQGLRLIYYSQIVNDFQKGDIAEGYSVSREKKESFPLTVTSAQKNPTAFYLCASSGQDLGNTEAFFGQGTRLTVV.

V gene TRBV15 combines with J gene TRBJ1-2; D gene uncertain. This CDR3 region has 15 residues. Trimming removed 5 bases from V and 8 bases from J, with 21 bases in between. Germline V gives CDR1 LNHNV, CDR2 YYDKDF (reference sequence). The CDR3 sequence is CATSPPPPGRGGYTF. In DNA, the CDR3 is TGTGCCACCAGCCCCCCGCCGCCGGGGAGAGGGGGCTACACCTTC.

The chain uses TRBV7-9 and TRBJ1-4; 8 nucleotides agree with TRBD1. Germline CDR1 is SEHNR and CDR2 is FQNEAQ (reference sequence). V trimming: 3 bases; J trimming: 3 bases; junction bases outside the gene matches: 3. The CDR3 contains 15 residues. CDR3 bases: TGTGCCAGCAGCTTCCAGGGGGCGGCTAATGAAAAACTGTTTTTT. Its protein is CASSFQGAANEKLFF.

The CDR3 loop is CATSRAGTSGPYNEQFF. In DNA form, the CDR3 reads TGTGCCACCAGCAGAGCCGGGACTAGCGGGCCCTACAATGAGCAGTTCTTC. The chain links TRBV15 to TRBJ2-1, with TRBD2 matching 12 bases. The J segment lost 2 bases and the V segment lost 1 base, leaving 3 bases of the junction unmatched. CDR3 length: 17 residues. Looked up from germline, CDR1 is LNHNV and CDR2 is YYDKDF (reference sequence).

In this sample, this clone turned up a few times. The gene calls are TRBV6-2 or TRBV6-3 and TRBJ2-7; D gene ambiguous. Germline V gene data show CDR1 as MNHEY and CDR2 as SVGEGT. Trimming took off 2 bases at V and 3 bases at J, with 8 bases between the two ends. The CDR3 length is 13 residues. The CDR3 region is CASSYHLNYEQYF. The CDR3 nucleotides read TGTGCCAGCAGTTACCATCTAAACTACGAGCAGTACTTC.

The chain has TRBV7-2 and TRBJ1-2; TRBD1 matches at 11 bases. Germline values: CDR1 SGHTA, CDR2 FQGNSA. V was clipped by 3 bases and J by 7 bases; unmatched bases: 10. The CDR3 runs to 16 residues. The CDR3 sequence is CASSFTPGQGASGYTF. The DNA of the CDR3 is TGTGCCAGCAGCTTCACTCCTGGACAGGGGGCAAGTGGCTACACCTTC.

This chain joins TRBV5-1 and TRBJ2-1; 11 bases are shared with TRBD1. This CDR3 is 15 amino acids long. Trimming removed 4 bases from V and 7 bases from J; junction bases left unmatched: 7. Germline assignment: CDR1 SGHRS and CDR2 YFSETQ. In nucleotides, the CDR3 is TGCGCCAGCAGCGGAGGGACAGGGGGAGGAAATGAGCAGTTCTTC. Its protein is CASSGGTGGGNEQFF.

The chain carries TRBV27 and TRBJ1-2; 10 bases fit TRBD1. This CDR3 region has 15 residues. The germline V gene has CDR1 MNHEY and CDR2 SMNVEV (reference sequence). V gave up 2 bases and J gave up 5 bases; unmatched junction bases: 5. The chain's CDR3 is CASSLRGQGPYGYTF. As DNA, the CDR3 is TGTGCCAGCAGTTTAAGGGGACAGGGGCCTTATGGCTACACCTTC.

The rearrangement uses TRBV3-1 (or the pseudogene TRBV3-2) and TRBJ2-4, with 9 bases that match TRBD2. V shed 0 bases, J shed 3 bases, and the junction held 9 bases outside the gene matches. The CDR3 has 18 residues. Germline V gives CDR1 LGHDT, CDR2 YNNKEL (reference sequence). The DNA of the CDR3 is TGTGCCAGCAGCCAAGATGGCCCTAGCGGGGAGGGCAAAAACATTCAGTACTTC. It yields the protein CASSQDGPSGEGKNIQYF.

The V call is TRBV10-3, the J call TRBJ2-1; D is perhaps TRBD1 (6 bases). CDR3 size: 13 residues. Trimming pared 6 bases from V and 9 bases from J, leaving 15 bases between. Germline loops: CDR1 ENHRY, CDR2 SYGVKD. Here the CDR3 DNA reads TGTGCCATCAGAGGGACAAGCTATAGTGAGCAGTTCTTC. Its translation is CAIRGTSYSEQFF.

The chain is built from TRBV10-3 and TRBJ2-7; 9 nucleotides agree with TRBD1. The trim removed 2 bases at V and 3 bases at J, leaving 5 bases unmatched. The length of the CDR3 is 15 residues. CDR1 is ENHRY and CDR2 is SYGVKD in the germline V gene. The CDR3 sequence: CAISEGTGKIYEQYF. The CDR3 DNA reads TGTGCCATCAGTGAGGGGACAGGGAAGATCTACGAGCAGTACTTC.

V and J are TRBV4-1 and TRBJ2-5, with D tentatively TRBD2 (6 bases). CDR3 length equals 15 residues. With 2 bases removed from V and 5 bases from J, the gap between germline ends came to 15 bases. Germline CDR1 reads MGHRA; CDR2 reads YSYEKL. The CDR3 DNA reads TGCGCCAGCAGCCAACGAGTGGGGGGAGTTGAGACCCAGTACTTC. Translated: CASSQRVGGVETQYF.

This chain connects TRBV28 to TRBJ1-2; 9 positions match TRBD1. Per germline, CDR1 MDHEN and CDR2 SYDVKM. J gave up 1 base and V 7 bases, and 7 bases lay outside the gene matches. The CDR3 runs to 15 residues. The CDR3 coding sequence is TGTGCCAGCACCGGACAGGGGACGATTAACTATGGCTACACCTTC. This encodes CASTGQGTINYGYTF.

This clone came up once. V gene TRBV20-1 combines with J gene TRBJ1-5, with 7 nucleotides matching TRBD1. The V gene end was trimmed by 3 bases and the J gene end by 6 bases; junction bases not matched to a gene: 8. The CDR3 is made up of 14 amino acids. CDR1 and CDR2 from the germline V gene are DFQATT and SNEGSKA (reference sequence). CDR3 in DNA: TGCAGTGCTAGTTCCACAGGGGCAAGTCAGCCCCAGCATTTT. Its protein is CSASSTGASQPQHF.

The gene calls are TRBV4-1 and TRBJ1-2; TRBD1 matches 9 bases. Trimming removed 4 bases from V and 4 bases from J; junction bases left unmatched: 10. CDR1 and CDR2 (germline): MGHRA, YSYEKL. The CDR3 sequence is 16 residues long. The CDR3 loop reads CASSRGTGTLGYGYTF. CDR3 DNA: TGCGCCAGCAGCCGAGGGACAGGGACGCTAGGCTATGGCTACACCTTC.

This clone was counted between two and nine times. The chain links TRBV5-1 to TRBJ1-1; weak D call: TRBD1 (5 bases). The CDR3 loop spans 14 amino acids. CDR1 SGHRS and CDR2 YFSETQ come from the germline V gene. Trimming removed 4 bases at V and 1 base at J, with 11 bases between. The CDR3 DNA is TGCGCCAGCAGCCAACAGGAGGGGAACACTGAAGCTTTCTTT. Residues: CASSQQEGNTEAFF.

The chain employs TRBV7-6 and TRBJ2-1, with 8 bases aligning to TRBD2. Trimming removed 1 base from V and 8 bases from J; junction bases left unmatched: 19. CDR3 length: 19 residues. Looked up from germline, CDR1 is SGHVS and CDR2 is FNYEAQ. Here the CDR3 DNA reads TGTGCCAGCAGCTTAGTCGCGATCTCCCTTGCGGGAGGTGGGGATGAGCAGTTCTTC. Translating it yields CASSLVAISLAGGGDEQFF.

The genes are TRBV5-1 and TRBJ2-3; 15 nucleotides match TRBD2. The CDR3 is made up of 16 amino acids. The germline CDR1 and CDR2 sequences are SGHRS and YFSETQ. V trimming: 5 bases; J trimming: 6 bases; junction bases outside the gene matches: 7. The CDR3 sequence: CASSPGTSGGWDTQYF. The CDR3 DNA sequence: TGCGCCAGCAGTCCCGGGACTAGCGGGGGGTGGGATACGCAGTATTTT.

The chain has TRBV28 and TRBJ1-2; the D is unclear. The CDR3 consists of 12 residues. CDR1 and CDR2 (germline): MDHEN, SYDVKM. V was trimmed by 10 bases and J by 8 bases, leaving 17 bases between them. The CDR3 DNA follows: TGTGCCACGTACCGGGCCCCGGGGGGCTACACCTTC. Its translation: CATYRAPGGYTF.

The rearrangement links TRBV27 to TRBJ1-5, with 7 bases aligning to TRBD1. The CDR3 has 14 residues. The germline gives CDR1 MNHEY, CDR2 SMNVEV (reference sequence). The V segment lost 6 bases and the J segment 1 base; nucleotides outside the gene matches: 3. The CDR3 here is CASSHRGSNQPQHF. In DNA, the CDR3 is TGTGCCAGCAGCCACAGGGGCAGCAATCAGCCCCAGCATTTT.

This clone was found once. The chain recombines TRBV6-5 with TRBJ2-7; 8 positions agree with TRBD2. CDR1 and CDR2 from the germline V gene are MNHEY and SVGAGI. The length of the CDR3 is 15 residues. V trimming: 2 bases; J trimming: 0 bases; junction bases outside the gene matches: 3. In DNA, the CDR3 is TGTGCCAGCAGTTACAGGCGGGGGGCCTCCTACGAGCAGTACTTC. It specifies CASSYRRGASYEQYF.

The rearrangement joins TRBV4-1 to TRBJ1-5; no definite D call. V lost 1 base to trimming and J lost 4 bases, with 20 bases between them. This CDR3 has 18 residues. Per germline, CDR1 MGHRA and CDR2 YSYEKL. The CDR3 nucleotides are TGCGCCAGCAGCCAAGTTACGTCGGGTTGGACGGGAAATCAGCCCCAGCATTTT. Translation: CASSQVTSGWTGNQPQHF.

The chain combines TRBV4-1 with TRBJ1-3; D is ambiguous. The CDR3 consists of 16 residues. Germline V gene lookup returns CDR1 MGHRA and CDR2 YSYEKL. Trimming removed 0 bases from V and 1 base from J, with 10 bases in between. This chain's CDR3 is CASSQDALSSGNTIYF. CDR3 DNA: TGCGCCAGCAGCCAAGACGCCCTATCTTCTGGAAACACCATATATTTT.

The rearrangement links TRBV5-1 to TRBJ2-2, with D perhaps matching TRBD1 (5 bases). Trimming pared 2 bases from V and 4 bases from J, leaving 9 bases between. CDR1 and CDR2 (germline): SGHRS, YFSETQ. The length of the CDR3 is 14 residues. The CDR3 DNA follows: TGCGCCAGCAGCTTAGGGGTTGGCACCGGGGAGCTGTTTTTT. Protein sequence: CASSLGVGTGELFF.